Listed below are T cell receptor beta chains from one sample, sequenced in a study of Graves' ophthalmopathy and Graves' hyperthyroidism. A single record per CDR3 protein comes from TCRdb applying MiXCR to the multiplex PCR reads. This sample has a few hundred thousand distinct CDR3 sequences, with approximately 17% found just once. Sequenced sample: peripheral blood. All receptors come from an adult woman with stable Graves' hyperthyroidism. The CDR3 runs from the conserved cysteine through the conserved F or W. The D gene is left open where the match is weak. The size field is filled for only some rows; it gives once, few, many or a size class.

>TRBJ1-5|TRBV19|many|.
TGTGCCAGTAGCACAGGACAGAATAGCAATCAGCCCCAGCATTTT
CASSTGQNSNQPQHF
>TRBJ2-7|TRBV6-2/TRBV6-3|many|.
TGTGCCAGCACCCGATTCGAAAGCTCCTACGAGCAGTACTTC
CASTRFESSYEQYF
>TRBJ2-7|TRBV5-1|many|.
TGCGCCAGCAGGTCCCAGGACAGCTCCTACGAGCAGTACTTC
CASRSQDSSYEQYF
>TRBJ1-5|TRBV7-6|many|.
TGTGCCAGCAGCTTAGCTGGGGACGGACAGCCCCAGCATTTT
CASSLAGDGQPQHF
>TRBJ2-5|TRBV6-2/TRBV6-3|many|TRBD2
TGTGCCTCGGACGGGGGTAGCGGGACCCTCAAGGAGACCCAGTACTTC
CASDGGSGTLKETQYF
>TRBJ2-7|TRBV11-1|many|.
TGTGCCAGCAGCCGGACAGAAAACTCCTACGAGCAGTACTTC
CASSRTENSYEQYF
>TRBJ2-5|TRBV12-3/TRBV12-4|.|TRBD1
TGTGCCAGCAGCCAAAATGGACAGGGTGGCGAGACCCAGTACTTC
CASSQNGQGGETQYF
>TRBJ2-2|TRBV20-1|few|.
TGCAGTGCTAGAGAGGCCCGGGGGTTGCGGGATAGGACCGGGGAGCTGTTTTTT
CSAREARGLRDRTGELFF
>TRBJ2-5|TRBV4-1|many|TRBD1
TGCGCCAGCAGCCAAGATGAGGGGGCGGAGACCCAGTACTTC
CASSQDEGAETQYF
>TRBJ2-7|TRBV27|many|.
TGTGCCAGCAGTTTACAAACAGGACTGAACTACGAGCAGTACTTC
CASSLQTGLNYEQYF
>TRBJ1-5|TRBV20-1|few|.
TGCAGTGCTAGAGAGCCGGGAGGGGGTCAGCCCCAGCATTTT
CSAREPGGGQPQHF
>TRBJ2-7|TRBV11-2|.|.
TGTGCCAGCAGCTTACAAGGCGGGCGAAGCTCCTACGAGCAGTACTTC
CASSLQGGRSSYEQYF
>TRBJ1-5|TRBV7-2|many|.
TGTGCCAGCAGCTTACGGGTCAAGAATCAGCCCCAGCATTTT
CASSLRVKNQPQHF
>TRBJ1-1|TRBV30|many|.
TGTGCCTGGAGTGTAGGCGGAACTGAAGCTTTCTTT
CAWSVGGTEAFF
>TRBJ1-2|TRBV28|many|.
TGTGCCAGCAGTTTAAGCCCGACGGCTAACTATGGCTACACCTTC
CASSLSPTANYGYTF
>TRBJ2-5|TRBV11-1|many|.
TGTGCCAGCAGCCCCCCCCAGGTACGACAGATCCAAGAGACCCAGTACTTC
CASSPPQVRQIQETQYF
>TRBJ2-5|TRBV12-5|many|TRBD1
TGTGCTAGTGGTTTGAGACCCTGGACAGGGGCAATAGAGACCCAGTACTTC
CASGLRPWTGAIETQYF
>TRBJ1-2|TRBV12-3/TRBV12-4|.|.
TGTGCCAGCAGTTTCGGCCGGGAAAACTATGGCTACACCTTC
CASSFGRENYGYTF
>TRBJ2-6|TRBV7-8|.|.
TGTGCCAGCATCCTTGGGGCGGCTGGGGCCAACGTCCTGACTTTC
CASILGAAGANVLTF
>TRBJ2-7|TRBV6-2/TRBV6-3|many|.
TGTGCCAGCAATACAGCAACCTACGAGCAGTACTTC
CASNTATYEQYF
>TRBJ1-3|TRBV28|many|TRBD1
TGTGCCAGCAGGTGTTCCGGGACAGGGTGCAGCTCTGGAAACACCATATATTTT
CASRCSGTGCSSGNTIYF
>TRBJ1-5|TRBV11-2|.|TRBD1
TGTGCCAGCAGCTTAGGATACAGGGGACTCAATCAGCCCCAGCATTTT
CASSLGYRGLNQPQHF
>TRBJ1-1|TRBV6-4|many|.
TGTGCCAGCAGTGACCCCTTATCGGACGGACTGAACACTGAAGCTTTCTTT
CASSDPLSDGLNTEAFF
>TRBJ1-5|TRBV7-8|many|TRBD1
TGTGCCAGCAGCTTCGACAGGGCCAAGCAGCCCCAGCATTTT
CASSFDRAKQPQHF
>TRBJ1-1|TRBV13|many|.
TGTGCCAGCAGCTTAGGACGATACACTGAAGCTTTCTTT
CASSLGRYTEAFF
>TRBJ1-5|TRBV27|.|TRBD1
TGTGCCAGCAGTTTTTTGGGACAGGGTGGAAGCAATCAGCCCCAGCATTTT
CASSFLGQGGSNQPQHF
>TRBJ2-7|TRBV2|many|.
TGTGCCAGCAGTGATCCCGGGGGCCCCATGGGGGTCGAGCAGTACTTC
CASSDPGGPMGVEQYF
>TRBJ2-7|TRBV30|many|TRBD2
TGTGCCTGGACGGGGGGAGACTACTACGAGCAGTACTTC
CAWTGGDYYEQYF
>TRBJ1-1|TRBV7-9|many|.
TGTGCCAGCAGCGCTGACAGGCATCAAGCTTTCTTT
CASSADRHQAFF
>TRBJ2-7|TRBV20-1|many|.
TGCAGTGCTAGATCCACAGGAAGGGACGAGCAGTACTTC
CSARSTGRDEQYF
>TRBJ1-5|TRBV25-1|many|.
TGTGCCAGCAGTGAACAACAGGAGATATATAGCAATCAGCCCCAGCATTTT
CASSEQQEIYSNQPQHF
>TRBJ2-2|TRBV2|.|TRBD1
TGTGCCAGCATAAGGGACAGGGGGTTTCCCGGGGAGCTGTTTTTT
CASIRDRGFPGELFF
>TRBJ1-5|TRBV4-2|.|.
TGTGCCAGCAGCCAAGTTGGTACAGACAATCAGCCCCAGCATTTT
CASSQVGTDNQPQHF
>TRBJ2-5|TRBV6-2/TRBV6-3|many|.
TGTGCCAGCAGTTACGACGGGAGTTTCAGTGAGACCCAGTACTTC
CASSYDGSFSETQYF